What follows is one T cell receptor (beta chain) and its context. The antigen it recognizes is unknown. Base-call qualities are not available, and no considerably larger clone is one nucleotide away. The entry originates in a study of blood T cell repertoires in COVID-19 (dated by TCRdb to 2018 to 2020). Describing the broader study: The collaborator samples originated in the United States, Italy and Spain and spanned the acute and convalescent phases of COVID-19. The prospective study material was composed of cDNA or gDNA derived from T cells, B-cell-depleted T cells, or PBMCs. Subjects who had been exposed to COVID-19, were actively infected with it, or had recovered from it provided the deeply sampled blood TCRbeta repertoires that made up the dataset. A freely available public database, intended as a resource for researchers studying the immune response to SARS-CoV-2, is where the repertoires were released. The samples were drawn from the first 160 participants of the ongoing ImmuneRACE study and from 950 to 1,500 subjects provided by 6 global collaborators. A de-identified subject ID, COVID-19 status, age in years and sex were almost always included in the sample metadata. Where available, HLA class I and class II types were taken from metadata supplied by the sample provider and were not determined by assay-based typing.

The full study reports these points: The quantity of clinical and demographic metadata differed by source and by participant and was supplied without curation.

Reading from cysteine to phenylalanine, the CDR3 counts 16 amino acids. The DNA shown is the 48-base CDR3, in frame from base 1. The germline V gene gives CDR1 as MDHEN and CDR2 as SYDVKM. For this chain, trimming is 5 bases at the V end and 5 bases at the J end, and the number of junction bases without a gene match is 7. TCRbeta CDR3 regions were amplified from genomic DNA by means of the immunoSEQ Assay, a bias-controlled multiplex PCR. In the paper's pipeline: Nucleated cell counts per sample were estimated from amplification of reference gene primers within the assay. To quantify the absolute abundance of each unique TCRbeta CDR3 rearrangement, sequence reads were collapsed and filtered. For each sample, productive Simpson clonality was calculated as the square root of Simpson's diversity index across productive rearrangements. Not all clones reach the TCRdb copy of this immuneACCESS table, which keeps in-frame sequences only. Checked studies attribute under half of the gap to unresolved V genes and leave the rest unexplained. V, J and clone size derive from that table, while D and trimming were established from the DNA sequence. This sample is represented by under 150,000 clones; around 80% of them were singletons. The ten largest clones capture around 13% of the sample.

The collaborating institutions used their own protocols to collect whole blood in K2EDTA tubes. For TCRbeta analysis, collaborator samples were shipped as frozen whole blood, as isolated PBMCs, or as DNA extracted from either sample type. The chain couples TRBV28 to TRBJ1-4, and TRBD1 matches 11 of the central bases. Specimen: peripheral blood. The TCR originated in a man between 60 and 75 years old with active or convalescent COVID-19. The DNA reads as follows: TGTGCCAGCAGTCGCCCCGGGACAGGGGGAAATGAAAAACTGTTTTTT. This yields the protein CASSRPGTGGNEKLFF.